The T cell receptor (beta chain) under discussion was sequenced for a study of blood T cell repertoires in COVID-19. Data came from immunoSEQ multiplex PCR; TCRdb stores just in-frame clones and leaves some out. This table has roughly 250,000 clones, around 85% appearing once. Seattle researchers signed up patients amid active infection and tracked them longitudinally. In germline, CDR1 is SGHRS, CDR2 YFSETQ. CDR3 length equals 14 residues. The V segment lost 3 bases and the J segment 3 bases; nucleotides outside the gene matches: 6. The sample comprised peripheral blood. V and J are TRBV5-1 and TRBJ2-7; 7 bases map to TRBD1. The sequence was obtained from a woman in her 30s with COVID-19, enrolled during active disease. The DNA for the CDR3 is TGCGCCAGCAGCTCAAACAGGGGTTTCTACGAGCAGTACTTC. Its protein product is CASSSNRGFYEQYF.